Sequencing of this TCR beta chain was carried out in a study of memory CD4+ T cells and cytomegalovirus serostatus. Overall study context: Of the healthy Belgian adults, roughly ten were CMV seropositive and 20 to 30 seronegative. Study-wide findings and caveats: The CMV-associated TCR signature appears largely within the CD4+ memory repertoire. About 40% of the 164 known CMV-associated TCRbeta sequences appeared in CD4+ memory.

Original data processing: Out-of-frame sequences were removed, leaving 2,000,000 or so distinct TCRbeta sequences. Assay used: immunoSEQ multiplex PCR; TCRdb lists only in-frame clones, some missing. V and J calls plus clone size are reproduced from that table; the DNA served to infer D and trimming. The repertoire consists of around 50,000 clones, with approximately 78% occurring once and the leading ten covering approximately 0.98%. Single viable CD3+CD4+CD8-CD45RO+ cells were sorted as the memory CD4+ T cells. About this clone itself: Its antigen remains unidentified.

From germline, CDR1 is SGHAT and CDR2 FQDESV (reference sequence). V trimming: 1 base; J trimming: 2 bases; junction bases outside the gene matches: 7. This CDR3 comprises 16 residues. Material: memory CD4+ T cells from blood. The source of this sequence is an adult in good health and CMV-seronegative. This chain connects TRBV11-1 to TRBJ1-2; TRBD1 matches 7 bases. CDR3 DNA sequence: TGTGCCAGCAGCTTAGACAGGGGAGTGGAAAACTATGGCTACACCTTC. The encoded protein is CASSLDRGVENYGYTF.